The subject of this entry is one T cell receptor beta chain. In the authors' workflow: Estimation of nucleated cell counts was performed using reference gene primer amplification. Assay: immunoSEQ multiplex PCR; the TCRdb copy retains only in-frame clones and omits some. From that table come the V and J calls and clone size; the DNA was used to work out D and trimming. The sample comprises approximately 100,000 clones, 65% to 75% of which are singletons, and approximately 0.9% rests with the top ten. The data were obtained in a study of blood T cell repertoires in COVID-19. In the study overall: Acute and convalescent COVID-19 samples came from the United States, Italy and Spain. In each case, the material was cDNA or gDNA derived from T cells, B-cell-depleted T cells, or PBMCs.

Material: peripheral blood. The receptor was derived from a human donor with acute or convalescent COVID-19. The donor label of this sample is uncertain.

CDR3 region: CAISDGLAGKYEQYF. CDR3 sequence (DNA): TGTGCCATCAGTGATGGACTAGCGGGGAAGTACGAGCAGTACTTC. The chain is built from TRBV10-3 and TRBJ2-7; 12 bases agree with TRBD2. V was pared by 3 bases and J by 4 bases, with 4 bases of the junction left unmatched. This CDR3 has 15 residues. Looked up from germline, CDR1 is ENHRY and CDR2 is SYGVKD.